This TCR beta chain appears in the sequencing data of a study of cytomegalovirus exposure and HLA in healthy donors. Study findings and constraints: Reports indicate that TCR beta sequences accurately predicted the HLA-A and HLA-B alleles of most subjects. With later analysis, a missense DCLRE1C variant became linked to TCR beta V- and J-gene trimming. Specificity of three CMV-associated chains for CMV antigens was verified in vitro.

Germline CDR1 and CDR2: SQVTM and ANQGSEA. V was pared by 3 bases and J by 2 bases, with 13 bases between. The CDR3 contains 15 residues. The PCR was carried out with 60 Vbeta primers and 13 Jbeta primers. Clones were read by immunoSEQ multiplex PCR, and TCRdb kept only the in-frame ones, dropping some. In all, the sample yields about 46,000 clones. Donors sampled were nominally healthy, though unrecorded immune exposures were likely. As regards this clone: The antigen is not known.

The V call is TRBV29-1, the J call TRBJ1-4; no clear D gene. The sequenced sample consisted of PBMCs. The clonotype originates from a woman aged 40-49 years in good health and CMV-seronegative. In nucleotides, the CDR3 is TGCAGCGTTGAGGGAGGGAAAGGGACTAATGAAAAACTGTTTTTT. Translated, it gives CSVEGGKGTNEKLFF.